This TCR beta chain was captured by sequencing in a study of control samples from healthy donors and cancer patients. Method: immunoSEQ multiplex PCR; TCRdb's copy keeps in-frame clones and lacks some. Of about 170,000 clones listed, 88% are singletons. CDR1 is SGDLS, CDR2 YYNGEE, per germline. V lost 0 bases to trimming and J lost 4 bases; unmatched junction nucleotides: 6. This CDR3 has 15 residues. Sequenced material: blood. The source is a woman under 40 in good health. The genes are TRBV9 and TRBJ1-1, with 7 positions matching TRBD1. CDR3 sequence: CASSVVNTGVTEAFF. Here the CDR3 DNA reads TGTGCCAGCAGCGTAGTTAATACAGGGGTCACTGAAGCTTTCTTT.